Sequencing of this TCR beta chain was carried out in a study of siplizumab effects on memory and regulatory T cells. Germline trimming cut 5 bases from V and 0 bases from J; bases unmatched to any gene: 17. From germline, CDR1 is MNHEY and CDR2 SMNVEV (reference sequence). CDR3 length: 19 amino acids. Study results and caveats: Memory cells seemed less diverse than naive T cells, which seemed major alloresponse contributors. Tregs that proliferated in siplizumab cultures did not have their suppressive function confirmed.

As for this clone: Its matching antigen is unknown.

The repertoire was sequenced with immunoSEQ multiplex PCR; TCRdb's copy has only in-frame clones and lacks some. The sample shows approximately 65,000 clones, 75% to 90% of them seen only once. This sequence originates from a human donor in good health. The J gene is TRBJ1-2, the V gene TRBV27, with 8 bases lining up with TRBD1. Sequencing was done on a sample of memory CD4+ T cells sorted from blood. This CDR3 is CASSRYGQGATSTNYGYTF. In DNA, the CDR3 is TGTGCCAGCAGTCGATACGGCCAGGGGGCAACCTCGACTAACTATGGCTACACCTTC.